This T cell receptor beta chain was identified in a study of Graves' ophthalmopathy and Graves' hyperthyroidism. If patients had other autoimmune diseases, uncontrolled infections, pregnancy or lactation, they were excluded. RNA transcripts provided the template for amplifying TCR beta CDR3 regions. An initial RT-PCR round employing HTBI primers preceded a second-round multiplex PCR. TCRdb independently ran MiXCR on the multiplex PCR reads; one entry per CDR3 protein. This sample yields about 740,000 distinct CDR3 sequences, of which 40% are seen a single time; 44% belongs to the top ten. Concerning this clonotype: Its antigen is not identified.

General study findings and limits: Ophthalmopathy was separated from stable hyperthyroidism by a 13-signature model with around 89% sensitivity and roughly 81% specificity. Blood also contained most of the expanded thyroid clonotypes above 0.001 frequency.

This TCR was sampled from an adult man with Graves' ophthalmopathy. The sequenced material came from peripheral blood.

The CDR3 coding sequence is TGTGCCACCAGCAGAGCGGTGGGGGCCAACGTCCTGACTTTC. The encoded protein is CATSRAVGANVLTF. The rearrangement links TRBV15 to TRBJ2-6; D is ambiguous. The germline V and J ends were trimmed by 1 base and 4 bases, with 5 bases remaining between them. The CDR3 spans 14 residues. The germline V gene has CDR1 LNHNV and CDR2 YYDKDF (reference sequence).